This TCR beta chain was recorded in a study of blood T cell repertoires in COVID-19. Looking at the study overall: Samples came from the United States, Italy and Spain, spanning acute and convalescent COVID-19. PBMCs, B-cell-depleted T cells, or T cells were the source of the cDNA or gDNA that made up the material.

In the authors' methods: Scientists estimated how many nucleated cells there were by amplifying reference gene primers. Repertoires were generated with immunoSEQ multiplex PCR, while TCRdb's copy carries only in-frame clones and drops some. V and J calls and clone size are given by that table; D and trimming were obtained from the DNA. The sample holds about 200,000 clones, roughly nine tenths seen once. CDR3 length: 15 amino acids. Germline V gives CDR1 MNHNY, CDR2 SVGAGI (reference sequence). V shed 4 bases, J shed 6 bases, and the junction held 10 bases outside the gene matches. This chain uses TRBV6-6 with TRBJ1-2; 8 bases align to TRBD1. The sequenced sample consisted of peripheral blood. The receptor comes from a woman aged 45-59 years with acute or convalescent COVID-19. For the CDR3, the DNA is TGTGCCAGCAGTTCATCAGGGGGCTCATCCCATGGCTACACCTTC. The encoded protein is CASSSSGGSSHGYTF.